Following are 10 T cell receptor beta chains from one sample sequenced in a study of metastatic and nonmetastatic thyroid tumors. The entire patient cohort was treatment-naive prior to thyroid surgery. TCRdb re-called clones from the PCR reads using MiXCR. The sample shows 50,000 to 65,000 clones, 4% to 5% of them seen only once. The specimen was blood. The receptor set was obtained from a female donor with papillary thyroid cancer or a benign thyroid nodule (not recorded which). Some clones in this sample may be carry-over from other donors' samples.

This clone was seen ten or more times. CDR3 coding DNA: TGTGCCAGCAGCCGTGGGGGAGGGGACAATCAGCCCCAGCATTTT. Its translation is CASSRGGGDNQPQHF. The chain has TRBV7-8 and TRBJ1-5; perhaps TRBD1 as D (5 bases). The CDR3 extends over 15 amino acids. Germline loops: CDR1 SGHVS, CDR2 FQNEAQ. V was cut by 5 bases and J by 3 bases, with 14 bases left in between.

This clone appeared many times. This chain links TRBV20-1 with TRBJ2-1; D is tentatively TRBD1 or TRBD2 (5 bases each). The germline V gene encodes CDR1 DFQATT and CDR2 SNEGSKA (reference sequence). This CDR3 comprises 13 residues. Trimming removed 4 bases at V and 4 bases at J, with 11 bases between. In DNA, the CDR3 is TGCAGTGCTAATCGGGGCCAATACAATGAGCAGTTCTTC. It translates to CSANRGQYNEQFF.

This clone was picked up many times. The CDR3: CASGGAHGDEQYF. For the CDR3, the DNA is TGTGCCAGCGGGGGTGCTCATGGGGACGAGCAGTACTTC. This chain links TRBV28 with TRBJ2-7; D might be TRBD1 or TRBD2, each matching 5 bases. Germline loops: CDR1 MDHEN, CDR2 SYDVKM. The CDR3 is made up of 13 amino acids. V lost 8 bases, J lost 5 bases, and 16 bases lay in between.

The table lists this clone with many counts. The CDR3 loop reads CASSLSPGHPGGYTF. In DNA, the CDR3 is TGTGCCAGCAGCTTATCCCCTGGTCACCCGGGAGGCTACACCTTC. The chain joins TRBV7-9 to TRBJ1-2; no clear D gene. Trimming removed 2 bases at V and 8 bases at J, with 18 bases between. The germline V gene encodes CDR1 SEHNR and CDR2 FQNEAQ (reference sequence). The CDR3 is 15 amino acids.

This clone appeared a few times. The chain couples TRBV6-2 or TRBV6-3 to TRBJ1-1; tentative D call: TRBD1 (5 bases). CDR3 size: 16 residues. Per the germline V gene, CDR1 is MNHEY and CDR2 is SVGEGT. The ends were cut back, 2 bases at V and 0 bases at J, with 13 bases in the middle. CDR3 nucleotide sequence: TGTGCCAGCAGTTACCAAGGGGCGATCATGAACACTGAAGCTTTCTTT. It encodes CASSYQGAIMNTEAFF.

This clone was seen only a few times. The V gene is TRBV6-2 or TRBV6-3, the J gene TRBJ1-4; D uncertain. Germline CDR1 and CDR2: MNHEY and SVGEGT. This CDR3 has 17 residues. V was trimmed by 0 bases and J by 8 bases, leaving 19 bases between them. For the CDR3, the DNA is TGTGCCAGCAGTTACTCCCCCTCTGGGGTGGGCGCGGAAAAACTGTTTTTT. It encodes CASSYSPSGVGAEKLFF.

In its sample, this clone was seen many times. The rearrangement uses TRBV14 and TRBJ2-7; weak D call: TRBD1 (5 bases). CDR1 and CDR2 (germline): SGHDN, FVKESK. The CDR3 is 15 residues long. V was shortened by 0 bases and J by 0 bases, with 9 bases between the two germline ends. This CDR3 reads CASSQDPGHSYEQYF. The CDR3 DNA is TGTGCCAGCAGCCAAGATCCAGGGCACTCCTACGAGCAGTACTTC.

There are many counts of this clone. Other nucleotide sequences in the sample specify the same CDR3. The chain links TRBV28 to TRBJ1-3; D gene uncertain. Germline V gives CDR1 MDHEN, CDR2 SYDVKM. The CDR3 totals 13 residues. Trimming took off 7 bases at V and 0 bases at J, with 7 bases between the two ends. The CDR3 coding sequence is TGTGCCAGCAAAGACTTCTCTGGAAACACCATATATTTT. It translates to CASKDFSGNTIYF.

This clone is termed medium-sized. The V gene is TRBV12-5, the J gene TRBJ2-1, with TRBD1 matching over 8 bases. V gave up 2 bases and J gave up 5 bases; unmatched junction bases: 5. The CDR3 is 15 residues long. Per germline, CDR1 LGHNT and CDR2 FRNRAP. The CDR3 coding sequence is TGTGCTAGTGGTTTGAGGCAGGGGGCGGACAATGAGCAGTTCTTC. Its translation is CASGLRQGADNEQFF. The variable domain in full, completed from reference TRBV12-5 and TRBJ2-1, reads DARVTQTPRHKVTEMGQEVTMRCQPILGHNTVFWYRQTMMQGLELLAYFRNRAPLDDSGMPKDRFSAEMPDATLATLKIQPSEPRDSAVYFCASGLRQGADNEQFFGPGTRLTVL.

There are many counts of this clone. The chain is built from TRBV19 and TRBJ1-2; TRBD1 matches 10 bases. This CDR3 has 15 amino acids. The ends lost 5 bases at V and 2 bases at J; junction bases unmatched: 5. CDR1 and CDR2 (germline): LNHDA, SQIVND (reference sequence). For the CDR3, the DNA is TGTGCCAGTAGTGCATGGACAGGGGGAAACTATGGCTACACCTTC. Translated, it gives CASSAWTGGNYGYTF.